A selection of T cell receptor beta chains follows, all from one sample in a study of post-analysis software for immune sequencing data. TCRdb reanalysed the PCR reads using MiXCR and keeps one entry per CDR3 protein. This table holds roughly 570,000 distinct CDR3 sequences, around a third found once. Sample: blood. Source of these receptors: a girl under 18 with multiple sclerosis. Each CDR3 is given with its conserved first and last residue. D genes are given only for firm matches. Clone size is given for some rows only: seen once, a few or many times, or a class if the clone is expanded.

D: NA; J: TRBJ1-2; size: few; V: TRBV12-3/TRBV12-4; CDR3: CASSFDRRGGYTF; DNA: TGTGCCAGCAGTTTCGACCGACGCGGGGGCTACACCTTC
D: NA; J: TRBJ2-1; size: many; V: TRBV29-1; CDR3: CSVATGNNEQFF; DNA: TGCAGCGTTGCGACGGGGAACAATGAGCAGTTCTTC
D: NA; J: TRBJ1-1; size: NA; V: TRBV29-1; CDR3: CSVESGGTEAFF; DNA: TGCAGCGTTGAATCGGGAGGGACTGAAGCTTTCTTT
D: NA; J: TRBJ2-6; size: NA; V: TRBV4-1; CDR3: CASSPPRTGANVLTF; DNA: TGCGCCAGCAGCCCTCCGCGAACTGGGGCCAACGTCCTGACTTTC
D: NA; J: TRBJ1-1; size: once; V: TRBV29-1; CDR3: CSATAGTEAFF; DNA: TGCAGCGCTACAGCCGGGACTGAAGCTTTCTTT
D: NA; J: TRBJ2-7; size: few; V: TRBV6-5; CDR3: CASSSGRGEQYF; DNA: TGTGCCAGCAGTTCCGGCAGGGGCGAGCAGTACTTC
D: NA; J: TRBJ1-5; size: NA; V: TRBV11-2; CDR3: CASSLSQYQPQHF; DNA: TGTGCCAGCAGCTTAAGTCAATATCAGCCCCAGCATTTT
D: TRBD1; J: TRBJ2-7; size: few; V: TRBV3-1; CDR3: CASSHSGTATYEQYF; DNA: TGTGCCAGCAGCCACTCCGGGACAGCCACCTACGAGCAGTACTTC
D: NA; J: TRBJ1-6; size: NA; V: TRBV7-9; CDR3: CASSFVREGSPLHF; DNA: TGTGCCAGCAGCTTCGTCAGGGAAGGATCACCCCTCCACTTT
D: NA; J: TRBJ1-2; size: NA; V: TRBV3-1; CDR3: CASTTISAGYGCTF; DNA: TGTGCCAGCACCACCATCAGCGCGGGCTATGGCTGCACCTTC
D: NA; J: TRBJ2-5; size: NA; V: TRBV6-5; CDR3: CATAGTDQETQYF; DNA: TGTGCCACCGCCGGGACCGACCAAGAGACCCAGTACTTC
D: TRBD1; J: TRBJ1-2; size: NA; V: TRBV20-1; CDR3: CSASLTGTGDYGYTF; DNA: TGCAGTGCTAGTCTCACCGGGACAGGGGACTATGGCTACACCTTC
D: TRBD1; J: TRBJ2-7; size: NA; V: TRBV7-2; CDR3: CASSLEGYGTGDEQYF; DNA: TGTGCCAGCAGCTTAGAGGGATACGGGACAGGGGACGAGCAGTACTTC
D: NA; J: TRBJ2-5; size: few; V: TRBV14; CDR3: CASSPKADGETQYF; DNA: TGTGCCAGCAGCCCTAAAGCGGATGGTGAGACCCAGTACTTC
D: NA; J: TRBJ1-5; size: many; V: TRBV6-1; CDR3: CASSLPSLHRLAWPQHF; DNA: TGTGCCAGCAGTCTTCCATCGCTCCACAGGTTAGCATGGCCCCAGCATTTT
D: NA; J: TRBJ1-1; size: few; V: TRBV10-3; CDR3: CAITTTGNTEAFF; DNA: TGTGCCATCACTACGACAGGGAACACTGAAGCTTTCTTT
D: NA; J: TRBJ1-5; size: NA; V: TRBV29-1; CDR3: CSVSGGGNQPQHF; DNA: TGCAGCGTTAGCGGGGGGGGAAATCAGCCCCAGCATTTT
D: NA; J: TRBJ2-1; size: few; V: TRBV5-1; CDR3: CASGEGVSSYNEQFF; DNA: TGCGCCAGCGGCGAAGGCGTGAGCTCCTACAATGAGCAGTTCTTC
D: NA; J: TRBJ1-5; size: NA; V: TRBV4-2; CDR3: CASSQANRVSPQPQHF; DNA: TGTGCCAGCAGCCAAGCAAACAGGGTATCGCCTCAGCCCCAGCATTTT
D: NA; J: TRBJ2-3; size: few; V: TRBV29-1; CDR3: CSVEALDTQYF; DNA: TGCAGCGTTGAAGCGCTCGATACGCAGTATTTT
D: NA; J: TRBJ2-7; size: few; V: TRBV5-1; CDR3: CASSLNSNSYNEQYF; DNA: TGCGCCAGCAGCTTGAACTCCAATTCCTACAATGAGCAGTACTTC
D: TRBD2; J: TRBJ2-7; size: NA; V: TRBV20-1; CDR3: CSARGLAGIYEQYF; DNA: TGCAGTGCTAGAGGACTAGCGGGGATATACGAGCAGTACTTC
D: TRBD1; J: TRBJ1-2; size: few; V: TRBV29-1; CDR3: CSVGRTGGTYGYTF; DNA: TGCAGCGTCGGCAGGACAGGGGGGACCTATGGCTACACCTTC
D: NA; J: TRBJ2-2; size: NA; V: TRBV5-1; CDR3: CASNTGVTGELFF; DNA: TGCGCCAGCAACACGGGGGTCACCGGGGAGCTGTTTTTT
D: NA; J: TRBJ2-7; size: few; V: TRBV6-6; CDR3: CASSYRQAYEQYF; DNA: TGTGCCAGCAGTTATCGACAGGCCTACGAGCAGTACTTC
D: NA; J: TRBJ1-2; size: NA; V: TRBV20-1; CDR3: CSAIQKINYGYTF; DNA: TGCAGTGCTATACAGAAAATAAACTATGGCTACACCTTC
D: TRBD1; J: TRBJ2-5; size: few; V: TRBV10-3; CDR3: CAIGDREETQYF; DNA: TGTGCCATCGGGGACAGGGAAGAGACCCAGTACTTC
D: NA; J: TRBJ1-4; size: once; V: TRBV2; CDR3: CASSPLTEKLFF; DNA: TGTGCCAGCTCGCCCCTGACTGAAAAACTGTTTTTT
D: NA; J: TRBJ1-4; size: NA; V: TRBV18; CDR3: CASSPISSNEKLFF; DNA: TGTGCCAGCTCACCCATCTCCTCCAATGAAAAACTGTTTTTT
D: TRBD1; J: TRBJ2-5; size: NA; V: TRBV20-1; CDR3: CSAPWTGDQETQYF; DNA: TGCAGTGCACCCTGGACAGGGGACCAAGAGACCCAGTACTTC
D: NA; J: TRBJ1-2; size: NA; V: TRBV6-5; CDR3: CASSYGAQFNYGYTF; DNA: TGTGCCAGCAGTTACGGGGCACAGTTCAACTATGGCTACACCTTC
D: NA; J: TRBJ2-1; size: NA; V: TRBV5-1; CDR3: CASRAGSNEQFF; DNA: TGCGCCAGCAGGGCGGGGTCTAATGAGCAGTTCTTC
D: TRBD1; J: TRBJ1-2; size: NA; V: TRBV29-1; CDR3: CSGATGVGYGYTF; DNA: TGCAGCGGGGCCACAGGGGTCGGCTATGGCTACACCTTC
D: TRBD1; J: TRBJ1-4; size: few; V: TRBV6-1; CDR3: CASSIDRGRPTNEKLFF; DNA: TGTGCCAGCAGCATAGACAGGGGGCGTCCAACTAATGAAAAACTGTTTTTT
D: NA; J: TRBJ2-7; size: few; V: TRBV6-5; CDR3: CASSDPYEQYF; DNA: TGTGCCAGCAGTGACCCTTACGAGCAGTACTTC
D: NA; J: TRBJ1-2; size: many; V: TRBV15; CDR3: CATSRDGSVGYGYTF; DNA: TGTGCCACCAGCAGAGATGGTAGCGTGGGGTATGGCTACACCTTC
D: TRBD1; J: TRBJ2-5; size: NA; V: TRBV7-8; CDR3: CASSPRDREGETQYF; DNA: TGTGCCAGCAGCCCCCGGGACAGAGAAGGAGAGACCCAGTACTTC
D: NA; J: TRBJ1-5; size: few; V: TRBV12-3/TRBV12-4; CDR3: CASSLGRDNSNQPQHF; DNA: TGTGCCAGCAGTCTCGGCCGGGATAATAGCAATCAGCCCCAGCATTTT
D: NA; J: TRBJ2-1; size: few; V: TRBV12-3/TRBV12-4; CDR3: CASSSNANSYNEQFF; DNA: TGTGCCAGCAGTTCTAACGCTAACTCCTACAATGAGCAGTTCTTC
D: NA; J: TRBJ1-1; size: once; V: TRBV3-1; CDR3: CASSPSPMNTEAFF; DNA: TGTGCCAGCAGCCCTTCGCCCATGAACACTGAAGCTTTCTTT
D: NA; J: TRBJ1-1; size: NA; V: TRBV12-3/TRBV12-4; CDR3: CASSLAQGAFF; DNA: TGTGCCAGCAGTTTAGCCCAGGGAGCTTTCTTT
D: TRBD1; J: TRBJ1-5; size: NA; V: TRBV24-1; CDR3: CATSGPGGQGGLYSNQPQHF; DNA: TGTGCCACCAGTGGGCCCGGGGGACAGGGGGGGCTATATAGCAATCAGCCCCAGCATTTT
D: TRBD1; J: TRBJ2-1; size: few; V: TRBV7-3; CDR3: CASSSSKDRGSNEQFF; DNA: TGTGCCAGCAGCTCCTCAAAGGACAGGGGCTCGAATGAGCAGTTCTTC
D: TRBD1; J: TRBJ1-2; size: NA; V: TRBV5-1; CDR3: CASSLALTGLYGYTF; DNA: TGCGCCAGCAGCTTGGCCCTGACAGGGCTCTATGGCTACACCTTC
D: TRBD1; J: TRBJ1-2; size: few; V: TRBV7-8; CDR3: CASRHQGADFYGYTF; DNA: TGTGCCAGCAGGCATCAGGGGGCCGATTTCTATGGCTACACCTTC
D: TRBD2; J: TRBJ2-3; size: NA; V: TRBV20-1; CDR3: CSASGTSGSGYTQYF; DNA: TGCAGTGCTAGCGGGACTAGTGGGTCTGGGTATACGCAGTATTTT
D: TRBD1; J: TRBJ2-7; size: NA; V: TRBV9; CDR3: CASSPGGANYEQYF; DNA: TGTGCCAGCAGCCCAGGGGGCGCGAACTACGAGCAGTACTTC
D: TRBD1; J: TRBJ2-2; size: NA; V: TRBV12-3/TRBV12-4; CDR3: CASSRIGQGGFGGELFF; DNA: TGTGCCAGCAGTCGTATAGGACAGGGGGGTTTCGGCGGGGAGCTGTTTTTT
D: NA; J: TRBJ1-5; size: few; V: TRBV12-3/TRBV12-4; CDR3: CASSSTSSNQPQHF; DNA: TGTGCCAGCAGTTCGACATCTAGCAATCAGCCCCAGCATTTT
D: TRBD1; J: TRBJ1-2; size: NA; V: TRBV5-6; CDR3: CASSLEGQSGYTF; DNA: TGTGCCAGCAGCTTGGAGGGACAGTCTGGCTACACCTTC